Each of the 23 T cell receptor beta chains below was sequenced from the same sample in a study of blood T cell repertoires in COVID-19. Clones were read by immunoSEQ multiplex PCR, and TCRdb kept only the in-frame ones, dropping some. The table records approximately 140,000 clones, approximately 84% of them present only once. Sequencing input: PBMCs or T cells enriched from blood (not recorded which). These receptors were taken from a woman in her forties or fifties with acute COVID-19.

This rearrangement joins TRBV9 to TRBJ2-7; TRBD2 matches 11 bases. V was pared by 4 bases and J by 4 bases, with 7 bases of the junction left unmatched. The CDR3 is made up of 15 amino acids. The V gene's germline CDR1 is SGDLS and CDR2 YYNGEE. CDR3 DNA: TGTGCCAGCAGCCCGAGGGCTAGCGGGAGGTACGAGCAGTACTTC. Encoded protein: CASSPRASGRYEQYF.

V and J are TRBV27 and TRBJ1-5, with D maybe TRBD1 (6 bases). Between the trimmed V and J ends, which lost 5 bases and 3 bases, there was a span of 17 bases. Per the germline V gene, CDR1 is MNHEY and CDR2 is SMNVEV (reference sequence). CDR3 length equals 16 residues. CDR3 nucleotides: TGTGCCAGCAGTGCGGGAGGGGGGGTTCCCAATCAGCCCCAGCATTTT. Amino acid sequence: CASSAGGGVPNQPQHF.

V gene TRBV7-9 combines with J gene TRBJ2-1, with unresolved D. Germline assignment: CDR1 SEHNR and CDR2 FQNEAQ (reference sequence). This CDR3 spans 13 amino acids. V shed 1 base and J shed 8 bases, with 9 bases lying between them. Here the CDR3 reads CASSLDPADEQFF. CDR3 coding DNA: TGTGCCAGCAGCTTAGATCCTGCGGATGAGCAGTTCTTC.

The gene calls are TRBV12-5 and TRBJ2-2, with a possible D match to TRBD2 (5 bases). Germline V lookup: CDR1 LGHNT, CDR2 FRNRAP. V was clipped by 1 base and J by 4 bases, with 10 bases between them. The CDR3 length is 15 residues. This chain's CDR3 is CASGLGASSTGELFF. The CDR3 nucleotides are TGTGCTAGTGGTTTGGGGGCTAGCTCCACCGGGGAGCTGTTTTTT.

The V call is TRBV4-2, the J call TRBJ2-3; a possible D gene is TRBD2 (5 bases). CDR3 length: 16 residues. Deletions cut 0 bases from V and 0 bases from J, with 10 bases between. In germline, CDR1 is LGHNA, CDR2 YNFKEQ. The CDR3 protein is CASSQESGSSTDTQYF. The CDR3 nucleotides are TGTGCCAGCAGCCAAGAGAGCGGTTCTAGCACAGATACGCAGTATTTT.

The chain links TRBV5-1 to TRBJ2-3, with 7 positions matching TRBD1. CDR1 and CDR2 from the germline V gene are SGHRS and YFSETQ. The CDR3 covers 15 residues. The V and J ends lost 5 bases and 1 base, in that order; junction bases with no gene match: 7. CDR3 DNA sequence: TGCGCCAGCAGTAAGGACAGGCCGCGCACAGATACGCAGTATTTT. Amino acids: CASSKDRPRTDTQYF.

The chain joins TRBV29-1 to TRBJ2-1; 10 bases map to TRBD1. The CDR3 totals 15 residues. Germline CDR1 and CDR2: SQVTM and ANQGSEA. After removal of 4 bases from V and 5 bases from J, the junction contained 8 bases not matched to a gene. Here the CDR3 DNA reads TGCAGCGTTGGACTAACCGGGACAGGGGACAATGAGCAGTTCTTC. Protein sequence: CSVGLTGTGDNEQFF.

This chain uses TRBV5-1 with TRBJ2-2, with D maybe TRBD1 (5 bases). Between the trimmed V and J ends, which lost 5 bases and 5 bases, there was a span of 16 bases. The CDR3 loop spans 15 amino acids. Germline V gene sequence: CDR1 SGHRS, CDR2 YFSETQ. CDR3 loop: CASRLLTEVTGELFF. The CDR3 DNA sequence: TGCGCCAGCAGGCTGTTGACAGAAGTAACCGGGGAGCTGTTTTTT.

The CDR3 region is CASRSGGDVGYTF. The CDR3 bases are TGTGCCAGTAGGTCAGGGGGCGATGTCGGCTACACCTTC. The V gene is TRBV19, the J gene TRBJ1-2; 8 nucleotides agree with TRBD1. V was clipped by 6 bases and J by 8 bases; unmatched bases: 8. This CDR3 is built from 13 residues. Germline loops: CDR1 LNHDA, CDR2 SQIVND (reference sequence).

V usage is TRBV2 and J usage is TRBJ2-4, with 8 nucleotides matching TRBD2. The trim removed 2 bases at V and 9 bases at J, leaving 12 bases unmatched. Germline V CDR1 and CDR2: SNHLY, FYNNEI. The CDR3 sequence is 16 residues long. CDR3 protein: CASSERRLREGGIQYF. CDR3 DNA: TGTGCCAGCAGTGAAAGGCGTCTCCGGGAGGGGGGCATTCAGTACTTC.

The chain recombines TRBV4-2 with TRBJ2-5; 9 nucleotides match TRBD2. Germline V CDR1 and CDR2: LGHNA, YNFKEQ. CDR3 size: 16 residues. Losses at the gene ends were 6 bases for V and 1 base for J; bases not matched to a gene: 9. The CDR3 protein is CASSQIAGDSQETQYF. In DNA form, the CDR3 reads TGTGCCAGCAGTCAGATAGCGGGAGACTCCCAAGAGACCCAGTACTTC.

This clone showed up just a few times. Additional DNA sequences in this sample encode the identical CDR3. The rearrangement uses TRBV5-1 and TRBJ1-3; 8 positions agree with TRBD1. Trimming at V came to 0 bases and at J to 0 bases, leaving 2 bases not matched to a gene. The CDR3 length is 16 residues. Per the germline V gene, CDR1 is SGHRS and CDR2 is YFSETQ. The CDR3 is CASSLDRGYSGNTIYF. The CDR3 DNA reads as TGCGCCAGCAGCTTGGACAGGGGGTACTCTGGAAACACCATATATTTT. Together with reference TRBV5-1 and TRBJ1-3, the CDR3 gives the full variable domain: KAGVTQTPRYLIKTRGQQVTLSCSPISGHRSVSWYQQTPGQGLQFLFEYFSETQRNKGNFPGRFSGRQFSNSRSEMNVSTLELGDSALYLCASSLDRGYSGNTIYFGEGSWLTVV.

V and J are TRBV25-1 and TRBJ1-1, with D tentatively TRBD1 (6 bases). Trimming removed 3 bases at V and 1 base at J, with 12 bases between. CDR3 size: 15 residues. In germline, CDR1 is MGHDK, CDR2 SYGVNS. The CDR3 loop reads CASSDSTRGNTEAFF. The CDR3, as DNA: TGTGCCAGCAGTGACTCAACCAGGGGGAACACTGAAGCTTTCTTT.

This chain uses TRBV30 with TRBJ2-3; D is possibly TRBD2 (5 bases). This CDR3 has 13 amino acids. The germline V gene has CDR1 GTSNPN and CDR2 SVGIG (reference sequence). V was pared by 8 bases and J by 5 bases, with 17 bases between. In DNA form, the CDR3 reads TGTGCCACCAACTTAGCGTACCAAGATACGCAGTATTTT. This encodes CATNLAYQDTQYF.

This clone was picked up a small number of times. The DNA of the CDR3 is TGTGCCAGTAGTGGACAGCCGAACACTGAAGCTTTCTTT. This codes for CASSGQPNTEAFF. The chain carries TRBV19 and TRBJ1-1, with a weak D call TRBD1 (6 bases). The germline V gene encodes CDR1 LNHDA and CDR2 SQIVND (reference sequence). The CDR3 is made up of 13 amino acids. With 5 bases removed from V and 1 base from J, the gap between germline ends came to 8 bases. Variable domain in full (rest from reference TRBV19 and TRBJ1-1): DGGITQSPKYLFRKEGQNVTLSCEQNLNHDAMYWYRQDPGQGLRLIYYSQIVNDFQKGDIAEGYSVSREKKESFPLTVTSAQKNPTAFYLCASSGQPNTEAFFGQGTRLTVV.

V is TRBV11-2 and J is TRBJ1-2, with D possibly being TRBD1 (5 bases). CDR3 size: 16 residues. With 5 bases removed from V and 1 base from J, the gap between germline ends came to 17 bases. Germline CDR1 and CDR2: SGHAT and FQNNGV. Here the CDR3 reads CASSSGSGTNNYGYTF. As DNA, the CDR3 is TGTGCCAGCAGCAGCGGGTCAGGGACCAATAACTATGGCTACACCTTC.

This clone has a handful of counts. This chain uses TRBV27 with TRBJ2-2, with D unresolved. Germline lookup yields CDR1 MNHEY and CDR2 SMNVEV (reference sequence). V was clipped by 3 bases and J by 2 bases, with 7 bases between them. This CDR3 is built from 14 residues. The CDR3, as DNA: TGTGCCAGCAGTTTTCTATTCAACACCGGGGAGCTGTTTTTT. It translates to CASSFLFNTGELFF.

The V and J genes are TRBV7-2 and TRBJ2-7; D gene uncertain. V shed 4 bases and J shed 1 base, with 11 bases lying between them. The CDR3 spans 14 residues. Germline V lookup: CDR1 SGHTA, CDR2 FQGNSA. This chain's CDR3 is CASSSSQASYEQYF. As DNA, the CDR3 is TGTGCCAGCAGCTCCAGCCAAGCGTCCTACGAGCAGTACTTC.

This chain joins TRBV7-9 and TRBJ1-1; TRBD1 might be the D (5 bases). The CDR3 contains 13 residues. Trimming pared 8 bases from V and 0 bases from J, leaving 10 bases between. CDR1 and CDR2 from the germline V gene are SEHNR and FQNEAQ (reference sequence). CDR3 DNA: TGTGCCAGCTTGCGGGGGATGAACACTGAAGCTTTCTTT. This gives the protein CASLRGMNTEAFF.

J is TRBJ2-1 and V is TRBV7-9; no clear D gene. Trimming took off 5 bases at V and 4 bases at J, with 9 bases between the two ends. The CDR3 loop spans 13 amino acids. Germline values: CDR1 SEHNR, CDR2 FQNEAQ (reference sequence). The CDR3 here is CASSAPRYNEQFF. The CDR3 nucleotides read TGTGCCAGCAGCGCCCCCAGGTACAATGAGCAGTTCTTC.

The rearrangement uses TRBV4-1 and TRBJ2-7, with 7 nucleotides matching TRBD1. The CDR3 consists of 17 residues. V lost 3 bases, J lost 2 bases, and 13 bases stayed unmatched. Germline V gene data show CDR1 as MGHRA and CDR2 as YSYEKL. The CDR3 coding sequence is TGCGCCAGCAGCCAGAAGGGCACAGGGGACAAACCCTACGAGCAGTACTTC. Encoded protein: CASSQKGTGDKPYEQYF.

In regard to this clone: The sample contains more than one DNA sequence encoding this CDR3. This chain connects TRBV18 to TRBJ1-1; tentatively, D is TRBD1 (5 bases). This CDR3 comprises 13 residues. Germline assignment: CDR1 KGHSH and CDR2 LQKENI. Deletions cut 3 bases from V and 1 base from J, with 6 bases between. The CDR3: CASSPQGNTEAFF. In DNA form, the CDR3 reads TGTGCCAGCTCACCCCAGGGGAACACTGAAGCTTTCTTT.

The rearrangement links TRBV19 to TRBJ1-5, with TRBD1 matching 9 bases. CDR3 length equals 14 residues. Unmatched junction bases numbered 7, after V lost 10 bases and J lost 3 bases. Germline V lookup: CDR1 LNHDA, CDR2 SQIVND (reference sequence). The CDR3 DNA is TGTGCCACCTCGGACAGGGGACTCAATCAGCCCCAGCATTTT. It is translated as CATSDRGLNQPQHF.